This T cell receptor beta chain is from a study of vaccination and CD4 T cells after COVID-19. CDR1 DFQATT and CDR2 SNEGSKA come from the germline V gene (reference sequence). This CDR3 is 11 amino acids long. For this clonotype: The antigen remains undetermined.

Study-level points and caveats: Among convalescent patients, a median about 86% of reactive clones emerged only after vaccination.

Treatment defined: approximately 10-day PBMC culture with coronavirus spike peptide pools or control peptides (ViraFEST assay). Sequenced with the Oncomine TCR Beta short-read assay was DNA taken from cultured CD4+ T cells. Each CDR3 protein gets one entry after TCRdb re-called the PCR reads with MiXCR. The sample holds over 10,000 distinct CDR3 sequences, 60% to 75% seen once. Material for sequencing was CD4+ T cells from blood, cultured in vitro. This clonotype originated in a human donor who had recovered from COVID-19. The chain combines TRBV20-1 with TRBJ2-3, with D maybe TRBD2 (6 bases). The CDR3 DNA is TGCAGCGGGAGCCTGGCGGATACGCAGTATTTT. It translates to CSGSLADTQYF.